This T cell receptor beta chain derives from a study of T-cell reconstitution after alpha-beta-depleted transplantation in children. This clonotype was seen a single time. Unique molecular identifiers were built into the TCRbeta library. TCRdb analysed the PCR reads with MiXCR anew, one entry per CDR3 protein. The sample yields approximately 240,000 distinct CDR3 sequences, roughly 10% seen once. The receptor was isolated from a human donor who donated a stem cell graft to a child with acute lymphoblastic leukemia. This specimen was PBMCs from the stem cell graft donor, taken from the stem cell graft.

CDR3 DNA: TGTGCCAGTAGTATCCAGGAGAATCAGCCCCAGCATTTT. Amino acids: CASSIQENQPQHF. V is TRBV19 and J is TRBJ1-5; D gene unclear. The CDR3 covers 13 residues. V was pared by 3 bases and J by 4 bases, with 7 bases between. CDR1 is LNHDA, CDR2 SQIVND, per germline (reference sequence).